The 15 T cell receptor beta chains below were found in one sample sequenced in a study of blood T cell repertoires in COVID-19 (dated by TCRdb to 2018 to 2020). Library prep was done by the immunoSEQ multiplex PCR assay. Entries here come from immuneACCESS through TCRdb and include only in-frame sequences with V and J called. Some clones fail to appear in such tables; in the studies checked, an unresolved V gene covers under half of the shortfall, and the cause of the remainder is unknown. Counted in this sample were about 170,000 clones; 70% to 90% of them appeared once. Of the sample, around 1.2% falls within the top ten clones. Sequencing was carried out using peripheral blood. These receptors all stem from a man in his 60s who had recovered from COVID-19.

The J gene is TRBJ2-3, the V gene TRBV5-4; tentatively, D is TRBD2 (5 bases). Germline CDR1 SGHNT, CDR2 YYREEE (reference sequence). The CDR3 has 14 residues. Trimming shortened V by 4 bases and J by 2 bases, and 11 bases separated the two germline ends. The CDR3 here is CASSLLGATDTQYF. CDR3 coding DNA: TGTGCCAGCAGCCTACTAGGTGCCACAGATACGCAGTATTTT.

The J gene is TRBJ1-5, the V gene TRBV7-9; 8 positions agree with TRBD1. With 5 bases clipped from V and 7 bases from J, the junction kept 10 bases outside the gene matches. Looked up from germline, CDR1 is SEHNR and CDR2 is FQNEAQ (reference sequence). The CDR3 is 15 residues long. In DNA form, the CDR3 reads TGTGCCAGCAGCACCGGGACAGGTCGGGGACAGCCCCAGCATTTT. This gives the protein CASSTGTGRGQPQHF.

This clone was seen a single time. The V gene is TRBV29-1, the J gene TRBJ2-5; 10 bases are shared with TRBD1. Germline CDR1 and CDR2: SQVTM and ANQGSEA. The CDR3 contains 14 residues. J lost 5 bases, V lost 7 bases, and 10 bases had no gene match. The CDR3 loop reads CSGNRDRGLETQYF. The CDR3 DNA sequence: TGCAGCGGCAACCGGGACAGGGGTTTGGAGACCCAGTACTTC.

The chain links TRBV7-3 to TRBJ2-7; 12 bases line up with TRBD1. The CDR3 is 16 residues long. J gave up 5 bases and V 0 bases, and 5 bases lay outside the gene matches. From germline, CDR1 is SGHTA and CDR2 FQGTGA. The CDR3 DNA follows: TGTGCCAGCAGCTTAACCGGGACAGGGGGCCCCAACGAGCAGTACTTC. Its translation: CASSLTGTGGPNEQYF.

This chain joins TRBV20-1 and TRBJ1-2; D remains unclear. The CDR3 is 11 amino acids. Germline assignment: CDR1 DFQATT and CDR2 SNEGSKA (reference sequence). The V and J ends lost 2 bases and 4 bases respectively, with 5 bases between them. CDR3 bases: TGCAGTGCTAGACAGTCCTATGGCTACACCTTC. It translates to CSARQSYGYTF.

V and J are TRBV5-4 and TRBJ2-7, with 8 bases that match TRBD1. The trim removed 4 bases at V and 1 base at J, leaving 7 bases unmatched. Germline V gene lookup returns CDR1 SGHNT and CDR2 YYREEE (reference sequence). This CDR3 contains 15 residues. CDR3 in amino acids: CASSPGTGESYEQYF. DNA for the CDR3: TGTGCCAGCAGCCCCGGGACAGGTGAATCCTACGAGCAGTACTTC.

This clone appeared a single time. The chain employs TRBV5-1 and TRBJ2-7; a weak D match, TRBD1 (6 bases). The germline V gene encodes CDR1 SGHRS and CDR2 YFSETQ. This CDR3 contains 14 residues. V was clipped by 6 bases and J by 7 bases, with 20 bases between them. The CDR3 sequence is CASTTGRGFEEQYF. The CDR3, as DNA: TGCGCCAGCACAACGGGCAGGGGATTTGAGGAGCAGTACTTC.

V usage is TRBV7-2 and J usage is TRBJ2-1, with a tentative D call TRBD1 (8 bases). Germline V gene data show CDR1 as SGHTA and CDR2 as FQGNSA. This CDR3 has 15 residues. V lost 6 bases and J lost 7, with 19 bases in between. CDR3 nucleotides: TGTGCCAGCAGGCCGACAGGGGAGGGAATTAATGAGCAGTTCTTC. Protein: CASRPTGEGINEQFF. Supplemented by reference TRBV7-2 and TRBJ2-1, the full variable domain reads GAGVSQSPSNKVTEKGKDVELRCDPISGHTALYWYRQSLGQGLEFLIYFQGNSAPDKSGLPSDRFSAERTGGSVSTLTIQRTQQEDSAVYLCASRPTGEGINEQFFGPGTRLTVL.

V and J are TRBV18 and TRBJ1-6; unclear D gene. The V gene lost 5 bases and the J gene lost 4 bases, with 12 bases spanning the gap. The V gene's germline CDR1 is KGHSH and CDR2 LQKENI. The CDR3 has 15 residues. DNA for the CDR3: TGTGCCAGCTCAGAAACCTCGGGGTATAATTCACCCCTCCACTTT. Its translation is CASSETSGYNSPLHF.

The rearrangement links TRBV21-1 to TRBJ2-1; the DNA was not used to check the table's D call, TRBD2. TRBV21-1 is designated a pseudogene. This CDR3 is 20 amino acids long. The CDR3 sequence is CASSKARLALILSFYNEQFF. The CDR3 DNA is TGTGCCAGCAGCAAAGCAAGACTAGCGTTGATCCTTTCTTTCTACAATGAGCAGTTCTTC.

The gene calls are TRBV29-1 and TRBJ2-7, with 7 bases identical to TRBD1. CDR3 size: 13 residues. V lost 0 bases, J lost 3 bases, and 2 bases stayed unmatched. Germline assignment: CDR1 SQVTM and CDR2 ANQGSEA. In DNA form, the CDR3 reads TGCAGCGTTGAAGATCGGGACAGCTACGAGCAGTACTTC. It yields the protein CSVEDRDSYEQYF.

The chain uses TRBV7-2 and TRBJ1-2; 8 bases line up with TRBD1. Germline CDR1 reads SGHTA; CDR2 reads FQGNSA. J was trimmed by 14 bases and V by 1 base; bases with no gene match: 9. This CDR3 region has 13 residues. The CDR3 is CASSLEGQGARTF. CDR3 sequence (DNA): TGTGCCAGCAGCTTAGAGGGGCAGGGGGCTAGAACCTTC.

The CDR3 protein is CASSSPRGAPTYEQYF. The CDR3 DNA is TGTGCCAGCAGCTCCCCGCGGGGGGCCCCTACCTACGAGCAGTACTTC. V is TRBV9 and J is TRBJ2-7; 8 nucleotides align to TRBD2. The germline V gene has CDR1 SGDLS and CDR2 YYNGEE. Trimming cost V 4 bases and J 2 bases; bases outside gene matches: 11. This CDR3 is 16 amino acids long.

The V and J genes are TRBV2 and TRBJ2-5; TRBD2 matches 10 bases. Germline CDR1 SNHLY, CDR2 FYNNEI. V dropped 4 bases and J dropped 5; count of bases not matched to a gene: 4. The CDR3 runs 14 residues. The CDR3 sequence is CASSGSGGLETQYF. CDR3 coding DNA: TGTGCCAGCAGTGGTAGCGGGGGGTTGGAGACCCAGTACTTC.

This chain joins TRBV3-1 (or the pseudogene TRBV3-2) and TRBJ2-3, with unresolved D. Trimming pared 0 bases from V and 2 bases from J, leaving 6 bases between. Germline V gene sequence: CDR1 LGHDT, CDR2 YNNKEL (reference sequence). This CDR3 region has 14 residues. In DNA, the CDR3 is TGTGCCAGCAGCCAAGATCCTTACACAGATACGCAGTATTTT. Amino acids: CASSQDPYTDTQYF.